The present T cell receptor beta chain was sequenced within a study of blood T cell repertoires in COVID-19. Study in general: Researchers got acute and convalescent COVID-19 samples from the United States, Italy and Spain. The analysed material was cDNA or gDNA that came from T cells, B-cell-depleted T cells, or PBMCs.

Deletions cut 0 bases from V and 3 bases from J, with 8 bases between. CDR3 size: 14 residues. Germline V gene sequence: CDR1 MGHRA, CDR2 YSYEKL. Per the original data handling: Reference gene primer amplification in the assay estimated nucleated cell counts. Using immunoSEQ multiplex PCR, the repertoire was profiled, and TCRdb retains in-frame clones only, with some absent. V and J calls and clone size follow that table, whereas D and trimming were derived from the DNA. The table records about 42,000 clones, roughly 84% of them present only once. A remark on this clone: Other DNA sequences in this sample translate to the same CDR3.

The TCR sequence derives from a man between 65 and 85 years old with acute or convalescent COVID-19. Input material: peripheral blood. The chain uses TRBV4-1 and TRBJ1-2; D not resolved. CDR3 in DNA: TGCGCCAGCAGCCAAGAAGAACTGGACTATGGCTACACCTTC. It yields the protein CASSQEELDYGYTF.